The 4 T cell receptor beta chains given below trace back to one sample, sequenced in a study of early T cells in non-severe SARS-CoV-2 infection (dated by TCRdb to the early 2020s). The library came from 5' RACE. The sequencing machine was a NextSeq 500. The public reads were reanalyzed by TCRdb: fastp trimming at Q25, MiXCR alignment, in-frame beta chains only. Identical CDR3 proteins give one entry, which carries the most common genes and DNA. The sample table contains 85,000 to 100,000 distinct CDR3 sequences; only one count was recorded for about 13% of them. Over 2% of the sample comes from the top ten. Sequencing used whole blood. Receptors were obtained from an adult who was a healthcare worker with PCR-confirmed SARS-CoV-2 infection or an uninfected control (not recorded which).

V gene TRBV11-2 combines with J gene TRBJ2-2, with 8 positions matching TRBD1. Trimming at V came to 3 bases and at J to 3 bases, leaving 3 bases not matched to a gene. Germline values: CDR1 SGHAT, CDR2 FQNNGV. CDR3 length: 15 residues. In DNA, the CDR3 is TGTGCCAGCAGCTTCAGGGGGCGAGACACCGGGGAGCTGTTTTTT. As protein: CASSFRGRDTGELFF.

This clonotype appeared many times. V usage is TRBV10-2 and J usage is TRBJ2-2; D is undetermined. The CDR3 spans 15 residues. V was pared by 0 bases and J by 7 bases, with 12 bases between. Germline V gene lookup returns CDR1 WSHSY and CDR2 SAAADI. As DNA, the CDR3 is TGCGCCAGCAGTGAGTCGCCCCGAGGAATCGGGGAGCTGTTTTTT. The encoded protein is CASSESPRGIGELFF.

Many counts were recorded for this clonotype. The chain's CDR3 is CASSLSPWPTYGYTF. The CDR3 DNA sequence: TGTGCCAGCAGTTTATCTCCGTGGCCTACCTATGGCTACACCTTC. The J gene is TRBJ1-2, the V gene TRBV28; the D is unclear. The CDR3 runs 15 residues. Germline CDR1 is MDHEN and CDR2 is SYDVKM. Trimming stripped 1 base from V and 4 bases from J, with 13 bases between.

The chain uses TRBV15 and TRBJ2-3, with 7 bases fitting TRBD2. There are 14 residues in the CDR3. Germline lookup yields CDR1 LNHNV and CDR2 YYDKDF (reference sequence). J was trimmed by 6 bases and V by 4 bases; bases with no gene match: 7. The DNA of the CDR3 is TGTGCCACCAGCATCCTACTTAGCGGGGATACGCAGTATTTT. Translating gives CATSILLSGDTQYF.